The next 8 T cell receptor beta chains were all read from a single sample in a study of tumor-infiltrating lymphocytes in primary liver carcinoma. Researchers generated TCR beta cDNA from about 500 ng of total RNA, relying on a constant-region primer. Three nested multiplex PCR rounds of slightly modified ARM-PCR generated TCR beta libraries. The first two PCR rounds used TRBV1-TRBV30 forward primers with a C-beta reverse primer, about 10 cycles each. TCRdb analysed the multiplex PCR reads with MiXCR anew, one entry per CDR3 protein. The sample includes around 120,000 distinct CDR3 sequences, roughly three fifths of them seen just once. Co-extraction yielded RNA and DNA from approximately 20-30 mg of unsorted bulk tissue. Sequences were obtained from liver tumor tissue from sampling region 1. This sample's subset: tumor region T1, superior pole. The receptor set was obtained from a woman aged 55-70 years with primary liver carcinoma and hepatitis B virus infection.

V and J are TRBV11-2 and TRBJ2-7; possibly TRBD2 for D (5 bases). The CDR3 sequence is 14 residues long. V lost 5 bases, J lost 5 bases, and 16 bases lay in between. CDR1 and CDR2 (germline): SGHAT, FQNNGV. The CDR3, as DNA: TGTGCCAGCAGCCAGGATAGGGAGTACCACGAGCAGTACTTC. Amino acid sequence: CASSQDREYHEQYF.

Of note for this clonotype: This may be a read error, as it is one base from a much larger clone. The rearrangement uses TRBV29-1 and TRBJ2-5; weak D call: TRBD1 (5 bases). Germline V gene lookup returns CDR1 SQVTM and CDR2 ANQGSEA. Trimming left V 8 bases short and J 2 bases short, with 21 bases between. CDR3 length: 15 amino acids. The CDR3 loop reads CSIVNARGGQETQYF. CDR3 nucleotides: TGCAGCATTGTAAATGCTAGGGGTGGACAAGAGACCCAGTACTTC.

This clonotype was picked up many times. The chain employs TRBV4-1 and TRBJ2-7; 12 positions match TRBD1. The V gene's germline CDR1 is MGHRA and CDR2 YSYEKL. The CDR3 extends over 22 amino acids. The trim removed 1 base at V and 1 base at J, leaving 20 bases unmatched. The CDR3 nucleotides read TGCGCCAGCAGCCAAGGAAGTCATCCCGGGACAGGGGGCGGGAGGGTGTCCTACGAGCAGTACTTC. Its protein is CASSQGSHPGTGGGRVSYEQYF.

The rearrangement links TRBV7-9 to TRBJ2-7; weak D call: TRBD2 (6 bases). The germline V gene encodes CDR1 SEHNR and CDR2 FQNEAQ (reference sequence). V lost 5 bases and J 6 bases, leaving 20 bases between the germline ends. This CDR3 comprises 15 residues. CDR3 nucleotide sequence: TGTGCCAGCAGCCTAGTTATCGGGAGAAGCGGCGAGCAGTACTTC. Its protein product is CASSLVIGRSGEQYF.

This clonotype has at least ten counts. A much larger clone lies one base from this, so it may be a read error. The V gene is TRBV11-2, the J gene TRBJ2-1; TRBD2 might be the D (7 bases). In germline, CDR1 is SGHAT, CDR2 FQNNGV. This CDR3 has 14 amino acids. The ends were cut back, 5 bases at V and 5 bases at J, with 13 bases in the middle. The CDR3, as DNA: TGTGCCAGCAGCATGGGGGGGGCAGACAATGAGCAGTTCTTC. Its translation: CASSMGGADNEQFF.

Note on this clonotype: The junction shows a germline mismatch at one end, possibly a read error. The gene calls are TRBV11-2 and TRBJ2-7, with D possibly being TRBD2 (5 bases). CDR1 and CDR2 (germline): SGHAT, FQNNGV. The length of the CDR3 is 14 residues. The CDR3 sequence: CASSLEGKLYEQYF. The CDR3 DNA follows: TGTGCTAGCAGCTTAGAGGGAAAACTTTACGAGCAGTACTTC. Based on the CDR3 plus reference TRBV11-2 and TRBJ2-7, the full variable domain is EAGVAQSPRYKIIEKRQSVAFWCNPISGHATLYWYQQILGQGPKLLIQFQNNGVVDDSQLPKDRFSAERLKGVDSTLKIQPAKLEDSAVYLCASSLEGKLYEQYFGPGTRLTVT.

The CDR3, as DNA: TGTGCCAGCAGCCGTGAACGACAGGGCGGCGAGTTCTTC. Encoded protein: CASSRERQGGEFF. V usage is TRBV5-4 and J usage is TRBJ2-1; 7 bases match TRBD1. This CDR3 spans 13 amino acids. V was clipped by 4 bases and J by 14 bases; unmatched bases: 12. Germline V gives CDR1 SGHNT, CDR2 YYREEE (reference sequence).

The chain links TRBV20-1 to TRBJ2-7; D possibly uses TRBD1 or TRBD2 (5 bases each). The CDR3 is 13 residues long. Germline lookup yields CDR1 DFQATT and CDR2 SNEGSKA (reference sequence). Trimming left V 3 bases short and J 2 bases short, with 11 bases between. CDR3 region: CSARRGPPYEQYF. The CDR3 DNA reads as TGCAGTGCTAGGAGGGGTCCCCCCTACGAGCAGTACTTC.